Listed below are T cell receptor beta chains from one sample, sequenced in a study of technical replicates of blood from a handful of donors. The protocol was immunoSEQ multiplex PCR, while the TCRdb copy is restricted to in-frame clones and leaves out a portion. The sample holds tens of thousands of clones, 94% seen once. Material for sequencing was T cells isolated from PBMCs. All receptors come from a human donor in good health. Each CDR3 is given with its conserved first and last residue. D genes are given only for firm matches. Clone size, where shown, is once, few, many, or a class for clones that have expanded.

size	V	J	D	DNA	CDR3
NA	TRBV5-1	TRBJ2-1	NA	TGCGCCAGCAGCTTGGCCCCAGGGTCTGGGTATGAGCAGTTCTTC	CASSLAPGSGYEQFF
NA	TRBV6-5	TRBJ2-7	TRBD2	TGTGCCAGCAGTTACACAAAAGCGGGGGGTTCGACTTTC	CASSYTKAGGSTF
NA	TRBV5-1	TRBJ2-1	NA	TGCGCCAGCAGCGTCCCGGGAGAACTGAATGAGCAGTTCTTC	CASSVPGELNEQFF
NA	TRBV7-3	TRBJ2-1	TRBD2	TGTGCCAGCAGCGGAGGACTAGCACATGAGCAGTTCTTC	CASSGGLAHEQFF
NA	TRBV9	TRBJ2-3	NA	TGTGCCAGCAGCGAGGGCGGGGGCATGGATACGCAGTATTTT	CASSEGGGMDTQYF
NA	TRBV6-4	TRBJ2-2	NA	TGTGCCAGCAGTGACTCTATCGGGGAGCTGTTTTTT	CASSDSIGELFF
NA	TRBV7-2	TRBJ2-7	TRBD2	TGTGCCAGCAGCTTGACTAGCGGACCCTACGAGCAGTACTTC	CASSLTSGPYEQYF
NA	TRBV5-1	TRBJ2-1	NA	TGCGCCAGCATCAATGTCGGGGGAGCAACATTCGGGGAGCAGTTCTTC	CASINVGGATFGEQFF
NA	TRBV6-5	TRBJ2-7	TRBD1	TGTGCCAGCAGTTCCGCCGGGACAGGTATCTACTACGAGCAGTACTTC	CASSSAGTGIYYEQYF
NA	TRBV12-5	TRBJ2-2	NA	TGTGCTAGTGGTTTGGCCGTAACAGGACAGAGGAACACCGGGGAGCTGTTTTTT	CASGLAVTGQRNTGELFF
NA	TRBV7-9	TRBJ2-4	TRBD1	TGTGCCAGCAGCTTACGTATGGGACAGGGCCCCGGAGGCATTCAGTACTTC	CASSLRMGQGPGGIQYF
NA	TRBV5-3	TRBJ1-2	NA	TGTGCCAGAAGCTTACAGAGCCCTAACTATGGCTACACCTTC	CARSLQSPNYGYTF
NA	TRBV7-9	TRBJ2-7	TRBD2	TGTGCCAGCAGCCACGTAACTAGCGGGGGGGCCTCCTACGAGCAGTACTTC	CASSHVTSGGASYEQYF
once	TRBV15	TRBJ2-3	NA	TGTGCCACCAGCAGAGAGCAGCGGAGAAAGTATTTT	CATSREQRRKYF
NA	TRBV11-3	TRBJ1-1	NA	TGTGCCAGCAGCTTAGATGTGGCTCTAGGAAGGAACACTGAAGCTTTCTTT	CASSLDVALGRNTEAFF
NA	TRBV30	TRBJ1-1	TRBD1	TGTGCCTGGAGTAGACAGGGGGCAGGAACTGAAGCTTTCTTT	CAWSRQGAGTEAFF
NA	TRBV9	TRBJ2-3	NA	TGTGCCAGCAGCCCCAAAGCGGTTAGCACAGATACGCAGTATTTT	CASSPKAVSTDTQYF
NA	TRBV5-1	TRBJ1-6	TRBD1	TGCGCCAGCAGCTACGGACAGGTGAATTCACCCCTCCACTTT	CASSYGQVNSPLHF
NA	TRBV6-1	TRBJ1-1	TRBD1	TGTGCCAGCGGAAGTACAGGGGGGTCTACTGAAGCTTTCTTT	CASGSTGGSTEAFF
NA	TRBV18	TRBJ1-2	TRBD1	TGTGCCAGCTCCCACCGGGACAGGGGAAGCTATGGCTACACCTTC	CASSHRDRGSYGYTF
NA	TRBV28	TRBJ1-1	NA	TGTGCCAGCAGTTACGGTTATCGGGAAGCTTTCTTT	CASSYGYREAFF
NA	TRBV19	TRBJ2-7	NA	TGTGCCAGTAGTATAGAGGTCCGGTTTACCCTCTACGAGCAGTACTTC	CASSIEVRFTLYEQYF
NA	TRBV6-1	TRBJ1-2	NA	TGTGCCAGCGTTTCCTTGCGGGGGCATGGCTACACCTTC	CASVSLRGHGYTF
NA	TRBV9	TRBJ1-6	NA	TGTGCCAGCAGCGTAGGGACAGCGGGATCACCCCTCCACTTT	CASSVGTAGSPLHF
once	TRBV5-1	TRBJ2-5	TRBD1	TGCGCCAGCAGCACACCCGGGACAGGGGTACAAGAGACCCAGTACTTC	CASSTPGTGVQETQYF
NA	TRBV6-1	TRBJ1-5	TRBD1	TGTGCCAGCAGTGGACGACAGGGGAGCAATCAGCCCCAGCATTTT	CASSGRQGSNQPQHF
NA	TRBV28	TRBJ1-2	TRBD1	TGTGCCAGCAGTCCACCGGGACAGTCCTATAACTATGGCTACACCTTC	CASSPPGQSYNYGYTF
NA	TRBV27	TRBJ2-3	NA	TGTGCCAGCAGTCCAACCTGGGGGGGGGCCGCAGATACGCAGTATTTT	CASSPTWGGAADTQYF
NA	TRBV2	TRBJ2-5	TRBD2	TGTGCCAGTAGAGTGAGCGGGGGAGAGACCCAGTACTTC	CASRVSGGETQYF
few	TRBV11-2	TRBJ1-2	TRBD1	TGTGCCAGCAGCTGGGGACAGAACTATGGCTACACCTTC	CASSWGQNYGYTF
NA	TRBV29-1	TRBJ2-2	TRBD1	TGCAGCGTTCCGTTTGGACAGGCGTTAGAGGACACCGGGGAGCTGTTTTTT	CSVPFGQALEDTGELFF
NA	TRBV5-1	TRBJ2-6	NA	TGCGCCAGCAGCTTGGGACGGGGAGTGCCTGGGGCCAACGTCCTGACTTTC	CASSLGRGVPGANVLTF
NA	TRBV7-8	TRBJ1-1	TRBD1	TGTGCCAGCAGCTGGAGACAGGGTGCAACTGAAGCTTTCTTT	CASSWRQGATEAFF
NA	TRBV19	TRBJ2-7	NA	TGTGCCAGTAGTATTGGTTTTGGGACGGGGGCCTACGAGCAGTACTTC	CASSIGFGTGAYEQYF
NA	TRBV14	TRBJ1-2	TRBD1	TGTGCCAGCAGCCCATTGGGGACAGGTGGCTATGGCTACACCTTC	CASSPLGTGGYGYTF
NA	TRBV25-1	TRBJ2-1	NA	TGTGCCAGCAGTGGACAGGTCCCCTACAATGAGCAGTTCTTC	CASSGQVPYNEQFF
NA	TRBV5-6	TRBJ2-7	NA	TGTGCCAGCAGCCCACGACCCCGGGGGAACTACGAGCAGTACTTC	CASSPRPRGNYEQYF
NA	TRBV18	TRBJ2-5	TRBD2	TGTGCCAGCTCACCAAATAGCGGGGAAGGAGAGACCCAGTACTTC	CASSPNSGEGETQYF
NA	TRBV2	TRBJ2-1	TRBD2	TGTGCCAGCAGTAGGACTAGCGGCAATGAGCAGTTCTTC	CASSRTSGNEQFF
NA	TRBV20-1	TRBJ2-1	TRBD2	TGCAGTGCTACTGTAGCGGGGGGGGAGTTCTTC	CSATVAGGEFF